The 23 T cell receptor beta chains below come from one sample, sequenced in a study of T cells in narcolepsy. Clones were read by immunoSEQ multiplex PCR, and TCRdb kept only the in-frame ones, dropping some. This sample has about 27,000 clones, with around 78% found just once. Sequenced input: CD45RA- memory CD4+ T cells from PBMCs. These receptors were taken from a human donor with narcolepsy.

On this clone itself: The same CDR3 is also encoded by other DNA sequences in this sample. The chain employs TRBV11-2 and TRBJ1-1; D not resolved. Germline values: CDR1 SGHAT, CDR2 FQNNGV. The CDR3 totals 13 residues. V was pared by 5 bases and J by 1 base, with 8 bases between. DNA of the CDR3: TGTGCCAGCAGCCCGCATCAGAACACTGAAGCTTTCTTT. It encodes CASSPHQNTEAFF.

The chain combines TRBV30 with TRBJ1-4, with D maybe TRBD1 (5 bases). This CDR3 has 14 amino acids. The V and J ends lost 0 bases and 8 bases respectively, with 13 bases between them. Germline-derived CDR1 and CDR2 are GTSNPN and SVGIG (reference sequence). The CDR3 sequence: CAWSVGREWEKLFF. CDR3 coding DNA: TGTGCCTGGAGTGTAGGCAGGGAGTGGGAAAAACTGTTTTTT.

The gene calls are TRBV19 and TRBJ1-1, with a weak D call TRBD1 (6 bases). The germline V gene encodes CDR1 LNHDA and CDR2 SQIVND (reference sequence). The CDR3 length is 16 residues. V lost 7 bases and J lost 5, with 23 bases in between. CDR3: CASIAQGGAGWTEAFF. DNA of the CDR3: TGTGCCAGTATTGCTCAAGGGGGGGCCGGGTGGACTGAAGCTTTCTTT.

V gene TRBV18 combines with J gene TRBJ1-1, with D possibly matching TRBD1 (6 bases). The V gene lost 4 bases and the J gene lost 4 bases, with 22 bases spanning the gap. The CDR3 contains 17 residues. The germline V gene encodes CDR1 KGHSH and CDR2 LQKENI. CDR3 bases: TGTGCCAGCTCACGGGGTACCGCCGCACAGGGAGGCACTGAAGCTTTCTTT. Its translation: CASSRGTAAQGGTEAFF. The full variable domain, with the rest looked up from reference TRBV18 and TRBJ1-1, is NAGVMQNPRHLVRRRGQEARLRCSPMKGHSHVYWYRQLPEEGLKFMVYLQKENIIDESGMPKERFSAEFPKEGPSILRIQQVVRGDSAAYFCASSRGTAAQGGTEAFFGQGTRLTVV.

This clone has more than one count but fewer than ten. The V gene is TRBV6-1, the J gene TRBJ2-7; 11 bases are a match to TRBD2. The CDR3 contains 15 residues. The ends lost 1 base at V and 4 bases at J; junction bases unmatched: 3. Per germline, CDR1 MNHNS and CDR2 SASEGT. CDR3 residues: CASSEGIAGGYEQYF. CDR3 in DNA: TGTGCCAGCAGTGAAGGAATAGCGGGGGGGTACGAGCAGTACTTC.

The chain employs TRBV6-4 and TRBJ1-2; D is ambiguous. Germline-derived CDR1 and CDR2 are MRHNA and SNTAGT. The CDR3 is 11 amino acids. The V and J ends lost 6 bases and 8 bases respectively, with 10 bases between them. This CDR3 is CASSGLGGYTF. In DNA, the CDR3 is TGTGCCAGCAGCGGACTGGGAGGCTACACCTTC.

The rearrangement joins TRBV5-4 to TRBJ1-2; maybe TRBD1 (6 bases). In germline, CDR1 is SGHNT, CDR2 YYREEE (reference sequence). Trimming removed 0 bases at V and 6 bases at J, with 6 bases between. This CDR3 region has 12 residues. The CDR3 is CASSLDRDGYTF. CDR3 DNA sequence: TGTGCCAGCAGCTTGGACAGGGATGGCTACACCTTC.

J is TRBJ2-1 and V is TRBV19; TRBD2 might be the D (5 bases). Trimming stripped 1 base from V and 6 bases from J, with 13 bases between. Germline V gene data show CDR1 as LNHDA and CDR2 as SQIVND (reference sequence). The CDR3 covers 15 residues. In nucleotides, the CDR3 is TGTGCCAGTAGTATAGTAAGTGTTGCGGGCAATGAGCAGTTCTTC. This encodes CASSIVSVAGNEQFF.

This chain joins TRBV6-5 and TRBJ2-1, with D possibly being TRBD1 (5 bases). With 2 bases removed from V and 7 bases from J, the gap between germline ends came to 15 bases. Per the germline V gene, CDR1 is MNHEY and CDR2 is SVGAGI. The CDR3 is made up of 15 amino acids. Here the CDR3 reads CASSYLQGRTNEQFF. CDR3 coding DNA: TGTGCCAGCAGTTACCTTCAGGGTAGGACGAATGAGCAGTTCTTC.

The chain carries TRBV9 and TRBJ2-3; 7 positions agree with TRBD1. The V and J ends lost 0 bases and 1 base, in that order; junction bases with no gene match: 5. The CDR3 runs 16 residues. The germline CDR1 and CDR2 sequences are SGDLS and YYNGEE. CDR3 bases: TGTGCCAGCAGCGTAGAAGGAGGACAGGGCACAGATACGCAGTATTTT. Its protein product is CASSVEGGQGTDTQYF.

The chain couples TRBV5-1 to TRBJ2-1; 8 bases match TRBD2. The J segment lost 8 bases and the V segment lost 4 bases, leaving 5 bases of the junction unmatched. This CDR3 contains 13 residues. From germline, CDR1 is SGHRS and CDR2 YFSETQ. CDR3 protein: CASSGLAFDEQFF. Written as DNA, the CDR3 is TGCGCCAGCAGCGGACTAGCTTTCGATGAGCAGTTCTTC.

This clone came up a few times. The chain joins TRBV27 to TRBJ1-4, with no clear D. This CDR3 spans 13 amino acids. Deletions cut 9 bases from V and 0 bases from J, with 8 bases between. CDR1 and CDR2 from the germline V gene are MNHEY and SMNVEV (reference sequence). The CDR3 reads CASREATNEKLFF. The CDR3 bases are TGTGCCAGTAGAGAAGCAACTAATGAAAAACTGTTTTTT.

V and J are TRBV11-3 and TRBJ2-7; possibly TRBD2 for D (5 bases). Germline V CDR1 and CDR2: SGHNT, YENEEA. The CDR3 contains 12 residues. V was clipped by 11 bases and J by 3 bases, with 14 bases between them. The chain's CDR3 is CASGNDHYEQYF. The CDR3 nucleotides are TGTGCCTCCGGGAATGACCACTACGAGCAGTACTTC.

CDR3 sequence reads: CASSLAGSTDTQYF. CDR3 bases: TGTGCCAGCAGTTTAGCAGGGAGCACAGATACGCAGTATTTT. The chain links TRBV28 to TRBJ2-3; maybe TRBD1 (5 bases). The CDR3 spans 14 residues. V was cut by 2 bases and J by 0 bases, with 6 bases left in between. Germline loops: CDR1 MDHEN, CDR2 SYDVKM.

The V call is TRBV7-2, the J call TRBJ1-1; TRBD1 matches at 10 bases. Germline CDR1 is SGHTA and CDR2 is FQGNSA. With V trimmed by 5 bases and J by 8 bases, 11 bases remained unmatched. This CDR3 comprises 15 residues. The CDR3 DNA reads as TGTGCCAGCAGCCCCCAAGGAGACAGGGGGCTGGAAGCTTTCTTT. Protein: CASSPQGDRGLEAFF.

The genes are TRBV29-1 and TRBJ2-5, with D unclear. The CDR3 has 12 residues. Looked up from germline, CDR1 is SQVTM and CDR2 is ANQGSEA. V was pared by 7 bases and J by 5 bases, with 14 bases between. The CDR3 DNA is TGCAGCGGCCGGCTCATCCAGGAGACCCAGTACTTC. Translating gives CSGRLIQETQYF.

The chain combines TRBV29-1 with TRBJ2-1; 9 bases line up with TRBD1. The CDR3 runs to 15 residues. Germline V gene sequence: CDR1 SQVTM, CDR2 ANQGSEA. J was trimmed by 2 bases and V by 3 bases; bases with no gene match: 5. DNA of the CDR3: TGCAGCGTTGAGAAAGACAGGGGGGCCTACAATGAGCAGTTCTTC. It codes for CSVEKDRGAYNEQFF.

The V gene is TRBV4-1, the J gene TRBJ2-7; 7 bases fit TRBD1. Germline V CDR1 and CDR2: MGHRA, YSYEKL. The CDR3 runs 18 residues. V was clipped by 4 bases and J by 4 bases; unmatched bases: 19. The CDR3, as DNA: TGCGCCAGCAGCCTTTGGCCGTCATTATCCGGGACAGCGTACGAGCAGTACTTC. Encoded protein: CASSLWPSLSGTAYEQYF.

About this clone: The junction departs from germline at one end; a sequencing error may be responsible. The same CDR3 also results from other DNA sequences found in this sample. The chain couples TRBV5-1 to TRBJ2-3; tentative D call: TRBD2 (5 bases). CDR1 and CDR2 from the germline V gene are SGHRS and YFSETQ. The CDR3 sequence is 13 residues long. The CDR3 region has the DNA TGCGCCAGCAGCGAGGACTTCACAGATACACAGTATTTT. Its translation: CASSEDFTDTQYF.

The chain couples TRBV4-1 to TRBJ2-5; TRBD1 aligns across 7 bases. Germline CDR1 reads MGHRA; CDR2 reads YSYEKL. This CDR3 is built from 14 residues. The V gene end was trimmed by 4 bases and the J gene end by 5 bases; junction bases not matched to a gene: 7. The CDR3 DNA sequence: TGCGCCAGCAGCCTCCTACAGGGGCTCGAGACCCAGTACTTC. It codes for CASSLLQGLETQYF.

CDR3 amino acids: CASSGGSRGYTF. Here the CDR3 DNA reads TGTGCCAGCAGTGGGGGATCGCGTGGCTACACCTTC. The chain couples TRBV6-5 to TRBJ1-2, with D maybe TRBD1 (5 bases). V was clipped by 5 bases and J by 7 bases, with 11 bases between them. The CDR3 runs 12 residues. Per the germline V gene, CDR1 is MNHEY and CDR2 is SVGAGI.

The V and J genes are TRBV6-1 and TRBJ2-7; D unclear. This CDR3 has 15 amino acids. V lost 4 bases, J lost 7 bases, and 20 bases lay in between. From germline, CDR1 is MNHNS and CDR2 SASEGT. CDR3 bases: TGTGCCAGCAGTGTACGATGGACCGTATCCCTAGAGCAGTACTTC. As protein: CASSVRWTVSLEQYF.

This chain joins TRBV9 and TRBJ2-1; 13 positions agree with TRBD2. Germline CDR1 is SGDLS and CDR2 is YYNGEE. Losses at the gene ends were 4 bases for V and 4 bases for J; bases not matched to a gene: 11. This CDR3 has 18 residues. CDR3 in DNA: TGTGCCAGCAGCCTAACTAGACTAGCGGGGGGCCGGTACAATGAGCAGTTCTTC. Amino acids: CASSLTRLAGGRYNEQFF.